This entry lists 19 T cell receptor beta chains sequenced from one sample in a study of blood T cell repertoires in COVID-19. Sequencing used immunoSEQ multiplex PCR; TCRdb keeps in-frame clones, though not all of them. The table shows 220,000 or so clones, with around 87% occurring only once. Sequencing was done on a sample of peripheral blood. These receptors originate from a woman between 50 and 59 years old with COVID-19, enrolled during active disease.

CDR3 nucleotides: TGTGCTAGTGGTTTGACGACAGGGCCCAGTGGTGAAAAACTGTTTTTT. It is translated as CASGLTTGPSGEKLFF. The rearrangement uses TRBV12-5 and TRBJ1-4; 7 nucleotides line up with TRBD1. The CDR3 has 16 residues. Per germline, CDR1 LGHNT and CDR2 FRNRAP. Germline trimming cut 2 bases from V and 7 bases from J; bases unmatched to any gene: 10.

V is TRBV27 and J is TRBJ2-2; 7 bases agree with TRBD1. V shed 5 bases, J shed 5 bases, and the junction held 8 bases outside the gene matches. Germline V CDR1 and CDR2: MNHEY, SMNVEV (reference sequence). CDR3 length: 15 residues. CDR3 sequence (DNA): TGTGCCAGCAGTCACCGACAGGGTTGGACCGGGGAGCTGTTTTTT. It specifies CASSHRQGWTGELFF.

The chain links TRBV6-6 to TRBJ1-4; D unclear. Trimming left V 4 bases short and J 8 bases short, with 11 bases between. The CDR3 spans 13 residues. CDR1 is MNHNY, CDR2 SVGAGI, per germline (reference sequence). The CDR3 protein is CASSFRFLEKLFF. Written as DNA, the CDR3 is TGTGCCAGCAGTTTCAGGTTCCTGGAAAAACTGTTTTTT.

This rearrangement joins TRBV24-1 to TRBJ2-3, with 10 bases identical to TRBD1. V shed 4 bases and J 5 bases; nucleotides not matched to a gene: 20. Germline lookup yields CDR1 KGHDR and CDR2 SFDVKD. This CDR3 comprises 20 residues. CDR3 loop: CATSDPHATSPGQGIDTQYF. CDR3 sequence (DNA): TGTGCCACCAGTGACCCTCATGCTACTTCTCCGGGACAGGGGATAGATACGCAGTATTTT.

The table lists this clone with a count of one. The rearrangement joins TRBV10-1 to TRBJ2-7; maybe TRBD1 (6 bases). V lost 2 bases to trimming and J lost 5 bases, with 7 bases between them. Germline loops: CDR1 WNHNN, CDR2 SYGVQD (reference sequence). The CDR3 covers 12 residues. Here the CDR3 DNA reads TGCGCCAGCAGTGAGGGGGGCCACGAGCAGTACTTC. This gives the protein CASSEGGHEQYF.

The rearrangement uses TRBV5-8 and TRBJ2-5; 8 bases match TRBD2. J lost 5 bases, V lost 3 bases, and 15 bases had no gene match. This CDR3 is 17 amino acids long. CDR1 and CDR2 from the germline V gene are SGHTS and YDEGEE. The CDR3 sequence: CASSSVWTGGPGETQYF. DNA for the CDR3: TGTGCCAGCAGCTCCGTCTGGACGGGGGGGCCTGGGGAGACCCAGTACTTC.

The DNA of the CDR3 is TGCGCCAGCAGCTGGGGCGTCCATGAGCAGTTCTTC. Protein sequence: CASSWGVHEQFF. This rearrangement joins TRBV5-1 to TRBJ2-1; maybe TRBD1 (5 bases). V lost 3 bases and J lost 8, with 9 bases in between. CDR1 is SGHRS and CDR2 is YFSETQ in the germline V gene. The CDR3 length is 12 residues. The full variable domain, with the rest looked up from reference TRBV5-1 and TRBJ2-1, is KAGVTQTPRYLIKTRGQQVTLSCSPISGHRSVSWYQQTPGQGLQFLFEYFSETQRNKGNFPGRFSGRQFSNSRSEMNVSTLELGDSALYLCASSWGVHEQFFGPGTRLTVL.

This clone was seen a handful of times. The V and J genes are TRBV5-1 and TRBJ1-2; 8 nucleotides agree with TRBD1. CDR1 is SGHRS, CDR2 YFSETQ, per germline. V dropped 3 bases and J dropped 3; count of bases not matched to a gene: 7. The CDR3 is 15 amino acids. The CDR3 loop is CASSSTGALDYGYTF. In DNA form, the CDR3 reads TGCGCCAGCAGCTCGACAGGGGCTTTGGACTATGGCTACACCTTC. The full variable domain, completed using reference TRBV5-1 and TRBJ1-2, is KAGVTQTPRYLIKTRGQQVTLSCSPISGHRSVSWYQQTPGQGLQFLFEYFSETQRNKGNFPGRFSGRQFSNSRSEMNVSTLELGDSALYLCASSSTGALDYGYTFGSGTRLTVV.

This clone was counted at least ten times. The V gene is TRBV5-4, the J gene TRBJ1-6; possible D gene TRBD1, 5 bases. This CDR3 spans 17 amino acids. Trimming pared 3 bases from V and 7 bases from J, leaving 20 bases between. Germline loops: CDR1 SGHNT, CDR2 YYREEE (reference sequence). The CDR3 loop reads CASSSGAGGVKNSPLHF. CDR3 sequence (DNA): TGTGCCAGCAGCTCCGGTGCGGGGGGAGTAAAAAATTCACCCCTCCACTTT.

This clone showed up just a few times. The rearrangement joins TRBV27 to TRBJ1-1; no clear D. Germline values: CDR1 MNHEY, CDR2 SMNVEV (reference sequence). Trimming took 2 bases from V and 3 from J, leaving 7 bases between them. This CDR3 contains 13 residues. CDR3 in DNA: TGTGCCAGCAGTTTAAGTCAGTACACTGAAGCTTTCTTT. This translates into CASSLSQYTEAFF.

The chain employs TRBV6-6 and TRBJ1-2; weak D call: TRBD1 (6 bases). CDR1 is MNHNY and CDR2 is SVGAGI in the germline V gene (reference sequence). The CDR3 has 14 amino acids. Trimming stripped 6 bases from V and 5 bases from J, with 16 bases between. The DNA for the CDR3 is TGTGCCAGCAGAATACAGGGCGGGGGTTATGGCTACACCTTC. Amino acid sequence: CASRIQGGGYGYTF.

The chain carries TRBV19 and TRBJ2-1; TRBD2 aligns across 12 bases. CDR1 and CDR2 from the germline V gene are LNHDA and SQIVND (reference sequence). V dropped 3 bases and J dropped 9; count of bases not matched to a gene: 6. The CDR3 spans 15 residues. The CDR3 nucleotides read TGTGCCAGTAGTATCTCTAGCGGGGGGGCCTCTGAGCAGTTCTTC. Amino acids: CASSISSGGASEQFF.

The chain links TRBV5-8 to TRBJ2-1; TRBD2 matches 7 bases. Germline CDR1 reads SGHTS; CDR2 reads YDEGEE. The trim removed 6 bases at V and 7 bases at J, leaving 13 bases unmatched. CDR3 length: 15 residues. CDR3 sequence (DNA): TGTGCCAGCACTGCATCACTTCGGGGAGGGAATGAGCAGTTCTTC. The encoded protein is CASTASLRGGNEQFF.

The rearrangement links TRBV9 to TRBJ1-1, with a possible D match to TRBD1 (5 bases). Per the germline V gene, CDR1 is SGDLS and CDR2 is YYNGEE. This CDR3 is 14 amino acids long. With 3 bases removed from V and 1 base from J, the gap between germline ends came to 10 bases. Here the CDR3 DNA reads TGTGCCAGCAGCGAGACAGACCGGAACACTGAAGCTTTCTTT. This gives the protein CASSETDRNTEAFF.

J is TRBJ2-4 and V is TRBV19, with D possibly TRBD1 on 5 matching bases. Germline CDR1 is LNHDA and CDR2 is SQIVND (reference sequence). CDR3 length equals 15 residues. V dropped 8 bases and J dropped 12 bases, with 26 bases sitting between them. The CDR3 bases are TGTGCCAGTGCTTTCTCCACCCTAGGGGCAGTGCGTCAGTACTTC. This codes for CASAFSTLGAVRQYF.

This rearrangement joins TRBV7-9 to TRBJ2-2, with D maybe TRBD1 (6 bases). V was clipped by 5 bases and J by 2 bases, with 15 bases between them. There are 16 residues in the CDR3. The germline CDR1 and CDR2 sequences are SEHNR and FQNEAQ (reference sequence). The CDR3, as DNA: TGTGCCAGCAGCGCTACAGGGAGAGTCAACACCGGGGAGCTGTTTTTT. Translated, it gives CASSATGRVNTGELFF.

The chain joins TRBV5-6 to TRBJ1-2; D may be TRBD1 (6 bases). The CDR3 covers 16 residues. Trimming shortened V by 4 bases and J by 2 bases, and 18 bases separated the two germline ends. Germline assignment: CDR1 SGHDT and CDR2 YYEEEE. The CDR3 coding sequence is TGTGCCAGCAGCCCGGGGGGGGCTACTCAAAACTATGGCTACACCTTC. Translation: CASSPGGATQNYGYTF.

CDR3 coding DNA: TGTGCCAGCAGCGCAGAAGGGGCCGGGGAGCTGTTTTTT. Residues: CASSAEGAGELFF. The rearrangement links TRBV9 to TRBJ2-2; perhaps TRBD1 as D (5 bases). V was pared by 3 bases and J by 6 bases, with 9 bases between. Germline CDR1 reads SGDLS; CDR2 reads YYNGEE. This CDR3 region has 13 residues.

This clone was observed once. The V and J genes are TRBV7-2 and TRBJ1-3; 9 nucleotides agree with TRBD1. The V and J ends lost 3 bases and 2 bases, in that order; junction bases with no gene match: 5. The CDR3 loop spans 16 amino acids. Germline V gene sequence: CDR1 SGHTA, CDR2 FQGNSA. CDR3 in DNA: TGTGCCAGCAGCTTGACCCGGACAGGGGCTGGAAACACCATATATTTT. It is translated as CASSLTRTGAGNTIYF.